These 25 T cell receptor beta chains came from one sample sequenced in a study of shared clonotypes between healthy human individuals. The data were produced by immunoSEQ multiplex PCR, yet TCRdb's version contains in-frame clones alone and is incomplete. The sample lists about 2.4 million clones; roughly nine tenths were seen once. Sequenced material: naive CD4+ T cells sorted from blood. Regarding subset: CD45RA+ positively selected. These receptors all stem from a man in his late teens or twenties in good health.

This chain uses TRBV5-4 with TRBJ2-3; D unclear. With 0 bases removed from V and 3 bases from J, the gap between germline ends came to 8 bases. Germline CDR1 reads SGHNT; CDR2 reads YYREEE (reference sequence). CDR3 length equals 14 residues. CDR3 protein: CASSLDRQTDTQYF. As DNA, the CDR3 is TGTGCCAGCAGCTTGGATCGGCAGACAGATACGCAGTATTTT.

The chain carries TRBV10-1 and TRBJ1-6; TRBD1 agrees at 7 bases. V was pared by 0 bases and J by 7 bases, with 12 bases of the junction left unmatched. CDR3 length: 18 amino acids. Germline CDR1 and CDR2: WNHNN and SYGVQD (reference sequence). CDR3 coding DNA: TGCGCCAGCAGTGAGTCAAAATGGACAGGCCGGGGGAATTCACCCCTCCACTTT. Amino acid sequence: CASSESKWTGRGNSPLHF.

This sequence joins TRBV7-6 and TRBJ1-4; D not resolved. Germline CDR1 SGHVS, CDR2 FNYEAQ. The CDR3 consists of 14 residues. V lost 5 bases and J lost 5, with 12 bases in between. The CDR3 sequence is CASSPYSLNEKLFF. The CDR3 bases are TGTGCCAGCAGCCCCTACAGCCTAAATGAAAAACTGTTTTTT. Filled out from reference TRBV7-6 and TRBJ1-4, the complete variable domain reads GAGVSQSPRYKVTKRGQDVALRCDPISGHVSLYWYRQALGQGPEFLTYFNYEAQQDKSGLPNDRFSAERPEGSISTLTIQRTEQRDSAMYRCASSPYSLNEKLFFGSGTQLSVL.

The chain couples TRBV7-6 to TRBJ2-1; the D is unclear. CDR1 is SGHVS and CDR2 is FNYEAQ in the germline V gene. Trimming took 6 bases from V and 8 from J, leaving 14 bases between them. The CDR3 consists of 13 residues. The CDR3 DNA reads TGTGCCAGCAGTCAGGTAGGGCGTCATGAGCAGTTCTTC. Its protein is CASSQVGRHEQFF.

The CDR3 spells CASSLPGALNTGELFF. The CDR3 DNA reads TGTGCCAGCAGTTTACCGGGGGCCCTGAACACCGGGGAGCTGTTTTTT. The rearrangement joins TRBV28 to TRBJ2-2, with D perhaps given as TRBD1 or TRBD2 (6 bases each). In germline, CDR1 is MDHEN, CDR2 SYDVKM. V gave up 2 bases and J gave up 1 base, with 11 bases separating them. The CDR3 spans 16 residues. The full variable domain, its missing parts supplied by reference TRBV28 and TRBJ2-2, is DVKVTQSSRYLVKRTGEKVFLECVQDMDHENMFWYRQDPGLGLRLIYFSYDVKMKEKGDIPEGYSVSREKKERFSLILESASTNQTSMYLCASSLPGALNTGELFFGEGSRLTVL.

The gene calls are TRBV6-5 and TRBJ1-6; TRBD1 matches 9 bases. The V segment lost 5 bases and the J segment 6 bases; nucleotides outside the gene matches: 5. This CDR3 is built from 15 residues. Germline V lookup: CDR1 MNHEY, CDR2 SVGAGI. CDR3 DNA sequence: TGTGCCAGCAGTGCCGGGACAGGGTTTAATTCACCCCTCCACTTT. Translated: CASSAGTGFNSPLHF.

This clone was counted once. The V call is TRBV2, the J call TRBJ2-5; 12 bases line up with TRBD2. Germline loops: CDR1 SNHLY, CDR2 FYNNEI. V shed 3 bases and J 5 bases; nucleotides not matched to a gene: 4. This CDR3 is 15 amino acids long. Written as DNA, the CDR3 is TGTGCCAGCAGTGAGTTACTAGCGGGGGGTGAGACCCAGTACTTC. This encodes CASSELLAGGETQYF. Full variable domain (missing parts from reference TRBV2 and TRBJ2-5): EPEVTQTPSHQVTQMGQEVILRCVPISNHLYFYWYRQILGQKVEFLVSFYNNEISEKSEIFDDQFSVERPDGSNFTLKIRSTKLEDSAMYFCASSELLAGGETQYFGPGTRLLVL.

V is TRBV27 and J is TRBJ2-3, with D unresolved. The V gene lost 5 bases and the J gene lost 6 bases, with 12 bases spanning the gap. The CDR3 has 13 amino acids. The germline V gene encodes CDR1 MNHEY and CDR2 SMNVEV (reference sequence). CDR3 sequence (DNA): TGTGCCAGCAGTCCCCCTCTGGGCGATACGCAGTATTTT. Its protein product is CASSPPLGDTQYF.

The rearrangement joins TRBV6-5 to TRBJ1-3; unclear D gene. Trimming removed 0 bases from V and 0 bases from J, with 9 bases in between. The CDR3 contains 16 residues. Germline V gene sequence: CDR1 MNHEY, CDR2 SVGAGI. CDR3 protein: CASSYSGISSGNTIYF. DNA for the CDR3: TGTGCCAGCAGTTACTCAGGGATTTCCTCTGGAAACACCATATATTTT.

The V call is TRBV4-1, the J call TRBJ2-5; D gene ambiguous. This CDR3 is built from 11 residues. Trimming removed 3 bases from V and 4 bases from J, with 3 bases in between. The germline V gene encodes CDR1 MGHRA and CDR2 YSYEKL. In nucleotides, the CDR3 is TGCGCCAGCAGCCAGACAGAGACCCAGTACTTC. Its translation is CASSQTETQYF.

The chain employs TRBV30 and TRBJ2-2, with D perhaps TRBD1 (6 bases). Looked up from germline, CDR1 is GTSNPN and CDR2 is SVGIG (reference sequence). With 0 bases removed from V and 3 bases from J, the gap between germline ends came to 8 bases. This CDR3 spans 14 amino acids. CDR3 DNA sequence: TGTGCCTGGAGTGTCGGACAGCACACCGGGGAGCTGTTTTTT. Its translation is CAWSVGQHTGELFF.

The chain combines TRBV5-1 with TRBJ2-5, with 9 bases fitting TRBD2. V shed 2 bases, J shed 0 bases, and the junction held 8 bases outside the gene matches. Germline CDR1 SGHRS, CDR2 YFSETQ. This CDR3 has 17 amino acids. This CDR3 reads CASSFGSSGGYQETQYF. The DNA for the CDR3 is TGCGCCAGCAGCTTCGGATCCAGCGGGGGGTACCAAGAGACCCAGTACTTC.

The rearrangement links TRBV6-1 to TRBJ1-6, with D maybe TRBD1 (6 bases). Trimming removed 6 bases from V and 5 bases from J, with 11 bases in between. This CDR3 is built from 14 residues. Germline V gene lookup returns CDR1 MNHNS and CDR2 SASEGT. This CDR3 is CASRYRANNSPLHF. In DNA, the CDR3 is TGTGCCAGCAGGTACAGGGCAAATAATTCACCCCTCCACTTT.

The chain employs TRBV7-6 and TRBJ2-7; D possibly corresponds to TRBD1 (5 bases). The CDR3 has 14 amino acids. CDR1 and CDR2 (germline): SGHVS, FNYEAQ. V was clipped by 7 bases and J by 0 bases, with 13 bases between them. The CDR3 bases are TGTGCCAGCAAGGCCCAGGGATCCTCCTACGAGCAGTACTTC. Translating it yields CASKAQGSSYEQYF. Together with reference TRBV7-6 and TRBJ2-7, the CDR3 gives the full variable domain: GAGVSQSPRYKVTKRGQDVALRCDPISGHVSLYWYRQALGQGPEFLTYFNYEAQQDKSGLPNDRFSAERPEGSISTLTIQRTEQRDSAMYRCASKAQGSSYEQYFGPGTRLTVT.

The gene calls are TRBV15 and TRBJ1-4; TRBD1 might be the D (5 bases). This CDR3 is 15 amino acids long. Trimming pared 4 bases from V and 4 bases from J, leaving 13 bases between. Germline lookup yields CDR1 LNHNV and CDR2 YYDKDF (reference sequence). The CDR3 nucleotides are TGTGCCACCAGCACCCGACAGACCTTTAATGAAAAACTGTTTTTT. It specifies CATSTRQTFNEKLFF.

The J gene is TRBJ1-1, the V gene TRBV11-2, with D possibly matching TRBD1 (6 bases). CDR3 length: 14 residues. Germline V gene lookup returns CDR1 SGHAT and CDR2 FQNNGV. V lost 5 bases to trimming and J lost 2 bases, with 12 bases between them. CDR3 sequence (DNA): TGTGCCAGCAGCGCCCAGGGGATTAACACTGAAGCTTTCTTT. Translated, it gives CASSAQGINTEAFF.

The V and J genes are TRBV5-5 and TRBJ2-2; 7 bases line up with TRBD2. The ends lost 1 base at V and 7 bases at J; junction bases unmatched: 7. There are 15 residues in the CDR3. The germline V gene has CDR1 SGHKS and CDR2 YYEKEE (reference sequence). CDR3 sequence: CASSLLGGGSGELFF. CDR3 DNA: TGTGCCAGCAGCTTGTTAGGCGGGGGTAGCGGGGAGCTGTTTTTT.

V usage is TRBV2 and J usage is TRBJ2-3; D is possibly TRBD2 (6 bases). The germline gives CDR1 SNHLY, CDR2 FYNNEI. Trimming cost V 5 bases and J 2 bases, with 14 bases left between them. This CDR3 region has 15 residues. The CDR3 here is CASSLGTLDTDTQYF. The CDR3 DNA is TGTGCCAGCAGTCTCGGGACTCTAGACACAGATACGCAGTATTTT.

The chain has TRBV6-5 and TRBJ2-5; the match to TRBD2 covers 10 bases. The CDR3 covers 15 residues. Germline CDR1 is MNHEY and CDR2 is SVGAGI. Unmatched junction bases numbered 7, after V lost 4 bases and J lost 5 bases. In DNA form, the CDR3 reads TGTGCCAGCAGTTGGAAACTAGCGGGGCGGGAGACCCAGTACTTC. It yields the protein CASSWKLAGRETQYF.

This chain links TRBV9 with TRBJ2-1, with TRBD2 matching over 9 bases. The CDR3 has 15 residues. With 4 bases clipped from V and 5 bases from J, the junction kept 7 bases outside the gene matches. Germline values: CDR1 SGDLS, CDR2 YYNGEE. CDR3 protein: CASSPGLAPNNEQFF. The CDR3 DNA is TGTGCCAGCAGCCCCGGACTAGCGCCCAACAATGAGCAGTTCTTC.

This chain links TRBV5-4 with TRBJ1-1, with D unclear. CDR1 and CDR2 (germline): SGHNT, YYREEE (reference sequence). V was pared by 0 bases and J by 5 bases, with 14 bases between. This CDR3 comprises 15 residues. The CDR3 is CASSLGVDRWTEAFF. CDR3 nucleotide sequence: TGTGCCAGCAGCTTGGGAGTAGACCGGTGGACTGAAGCTTTCTTT. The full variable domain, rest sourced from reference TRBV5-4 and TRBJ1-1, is ETGVTQSPTHLIKTRGQQVTLRCSSQSGHNTVSWYQQALGQGPQFIFQYYREEENGRGNFPPRFSGLQFPNYSSELNVNALELDDSALYLCASSLGVDRWTEAFFGQGTRLTVV.

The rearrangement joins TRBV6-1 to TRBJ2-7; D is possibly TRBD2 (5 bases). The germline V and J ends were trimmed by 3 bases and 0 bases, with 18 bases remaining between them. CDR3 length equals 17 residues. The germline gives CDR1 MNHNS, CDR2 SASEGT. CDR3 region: CASSDYLGVASSYEQYF. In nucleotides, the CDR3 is TGTGCCAGCAGTGATTACCTCGGGGTAGCGAGCTCCTACGAGCAGTACTTC.

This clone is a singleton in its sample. The chain's CDR3 is CASSLELSWDAASEQYF. CDR3 nucleotides: TGTGCCAGCAGCTTAGAATTATCTTGGGACGCAGCGAGCGAGCAGTACTTC. This sequence joins TRBV11-2 and TRBJ2-7; the D call may be TRBD1 or TRBD2 (5 bases each). Germline loops: CDR1 SGHAT, CDR2 FQNNGV. The germline V and J ends were trimmed by 0 bases and 6 bases, with 21 bases remaining between them. The CDR3 sequence is 17 residues long.

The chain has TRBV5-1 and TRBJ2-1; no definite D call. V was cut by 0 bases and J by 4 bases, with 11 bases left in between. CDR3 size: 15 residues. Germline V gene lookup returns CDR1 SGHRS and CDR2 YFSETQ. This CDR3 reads CASSLVGLAYNEQFF. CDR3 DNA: TGCGCCAGCAGCTTGGTAGGGCTGGCATACAATGAGCAGTTCTTC. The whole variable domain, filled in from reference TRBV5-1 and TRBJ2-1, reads KAGVTQTPRYLIKTRGQQVTLSCSPISGHRSVSWYQQTPGQGLQFLFEYFSETQRNKGNFPGRFSGRQFSNSRSEMNVSTLELGDSALYLCASSLVGLAYNEQFFGPGTRLTVL.

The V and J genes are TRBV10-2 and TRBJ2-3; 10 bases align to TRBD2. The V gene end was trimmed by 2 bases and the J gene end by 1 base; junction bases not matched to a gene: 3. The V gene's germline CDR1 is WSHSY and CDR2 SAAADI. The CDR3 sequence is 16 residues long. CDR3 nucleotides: TGCGCCAGCAGTGAGACTCTAGCGGGAGGCACAGATACGCAGTATTTT. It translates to CASSETLAGGTDTQYF.